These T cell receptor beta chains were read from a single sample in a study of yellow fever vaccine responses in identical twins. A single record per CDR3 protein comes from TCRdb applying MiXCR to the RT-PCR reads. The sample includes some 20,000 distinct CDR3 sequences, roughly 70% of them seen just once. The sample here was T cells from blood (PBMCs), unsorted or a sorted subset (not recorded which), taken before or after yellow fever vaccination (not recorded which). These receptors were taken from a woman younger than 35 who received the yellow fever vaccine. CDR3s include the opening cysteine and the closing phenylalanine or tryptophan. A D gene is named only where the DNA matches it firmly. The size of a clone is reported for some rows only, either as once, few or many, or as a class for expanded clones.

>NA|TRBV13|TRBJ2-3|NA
CASSPGRSIITDTQYF
TGTGCCAGCTCGCCGGGCCGATCTATCATCACAGATACGCAGTATTTT
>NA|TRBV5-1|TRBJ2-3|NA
CASSSTPGLFGTQYF
TGCGCCAGCAGCTCCACGCCCGGCCTTTTTGGCACGCAGTATTTT
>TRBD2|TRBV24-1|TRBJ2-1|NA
CATSEASGTYNEQFF
TGTGCCACCAGTGAGGCTAGCGGGACCTACAATGAGCAGTTCTTC
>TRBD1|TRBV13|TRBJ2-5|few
CASRWTGEGRGQETQYF
TGTGCCAGCAGATGGACAGGGGAGGGTCGGGGACAAGAGACCCAGTACTTC
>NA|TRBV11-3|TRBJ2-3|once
CASRKALLFLADTQYF
TGTGCCAGCAGAAAAGCCCTCCTCTTCTTGGCAGATACGCAGTATTTT
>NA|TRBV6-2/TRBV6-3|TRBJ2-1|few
CASSYLYNEQFF
TGTGCCAGCAGTTACCTCTACAATGAGCAGTTCTTC
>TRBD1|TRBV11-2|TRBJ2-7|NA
CASNHLQGNEQYF
TGTGCCAGCAACCACCTACAGGGGAACGAGCAGTACTTC
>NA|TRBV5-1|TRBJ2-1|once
CASRPQGGEHNEQFF
TGCGCCAGCAGACCTCAGGGGGGAGAGCACAATGAGCAGTTCTTC
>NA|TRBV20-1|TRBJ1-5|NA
CSARVGRLPLQPQHF
TGCAGTGCTAGAGTAGGCAGGCTCCCTCTCCAGCCCCAGCATTTT
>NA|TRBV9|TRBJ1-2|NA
CASSNRYGYTF
TGTGCCAGCAGCAACCGATATGGCTACACCTTC
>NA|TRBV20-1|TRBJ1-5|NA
CSARDNQAPIPQHF
TGCAGTGCTAGAGATAACCAGGCCCCCATTCCCCAGCATTTT
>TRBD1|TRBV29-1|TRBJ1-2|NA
CSVEKGQGAYYGYTF
TGCAGCGTTGAAAAAGGACAGGGGGCTTACTATGGCTACACCTTC
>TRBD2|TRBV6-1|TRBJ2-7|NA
CASSATSGSGEQYF
TGTGCCAGCAGTGCGACTAGCGGGAGCGGCGAGCAGTACTTC
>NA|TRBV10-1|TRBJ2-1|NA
CASSDVGGSSYNEQFF
TGCGCCAGCAGTGATGTGGGGGGCAGCTCCTACAATGAGCAGTTCTTC
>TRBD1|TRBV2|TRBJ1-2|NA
CASSEAGQGLGYGYTF
TGTGCCAGCAGTGAAGCGGGACAGGGGCTGGGCTATGGCTACACCTTC
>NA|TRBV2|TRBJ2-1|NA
CASSDNVGQFF
TGTGCCAGCAGTGATAATGTAGGGCAGTTCTTC
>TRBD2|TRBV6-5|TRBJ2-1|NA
CASSYQPGLASPNEQFF
TGTGCCAGCAGTTATCAGCCGGGACTAGCGTCCCCCAATGAGCAGTTCTTC
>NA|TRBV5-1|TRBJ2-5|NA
CASRLGQYQETQYF
TGCGCCAGCCGCCTCGGACAATACCAAGAGACCCAGTACTTC
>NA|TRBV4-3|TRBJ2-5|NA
CASSQQETQYF
TGCGCCAGCAGCCAACAAGAGACCCAGTACTTC
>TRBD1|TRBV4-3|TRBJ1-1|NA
CASSQPTQGKNTEAFF
TGCGCCAGCAGCCAACCAACACAGGGGAAGAACACTGAAGCTTTCTTT
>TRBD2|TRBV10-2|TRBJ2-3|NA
CASSELAGDPSTDTQYF
TGCGCCAGCAGTGAGCTAGCGGGGGACCCTAGCACAGATACGCAGTATTTT
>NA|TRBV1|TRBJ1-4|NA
CTSNPGGNEKLFF
TGCACCAGCAACCCAGGGGGAAATGAAAAACTGTTTTTT
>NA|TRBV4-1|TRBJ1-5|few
CASSQGFSRGKNQPQHF
TGCGCCAGCAGCCAGGGGTTTTCTCGCGGCAAAAATCAGCCCCAGCATTTT
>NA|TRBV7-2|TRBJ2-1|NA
CASSPRSGLINEQFF
TGTGCCAGCAGTCCAAGGTCCGGACTGATCAATGAGCAGTTCTTC
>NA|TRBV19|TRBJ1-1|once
CASSHSEAFF
TGTGCCAGTAGCCATTCTGAAGCTTTCTTT
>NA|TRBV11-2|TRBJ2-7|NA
CASSLDGTTSEQYF
TGTGCCAGCAGCTTAGACGGTACAACTAGTGAACAGTACTTC
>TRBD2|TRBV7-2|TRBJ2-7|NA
CASSSKGLNVEQYF
TGTGCCAGCAGCTCCAAGGGACTAAATGTAGAGCAGTACTTC
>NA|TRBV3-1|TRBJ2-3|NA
CASSQDWGSDTQYF
TGTGCCAGCAGCCAAGACTGGGGATCTGATACGCAGTATTTT
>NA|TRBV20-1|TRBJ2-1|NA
CSARGLLYNEQFF
TGCAGTGCTAGAGGACTGCTCTACAATGAGCAGTTCTTC
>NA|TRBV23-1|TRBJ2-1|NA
CASSQSVRDNEQFF
TGCGCCAGCAGTCAATCGGTCAGGGACAATGAGCAGTTCTTC
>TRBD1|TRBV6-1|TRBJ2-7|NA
CASRPKTLGTVPYEQYF
TGTGCCAGCAGACCTAAAACACTCGGGACAGTCCCCTACGAGCAGTACTTC
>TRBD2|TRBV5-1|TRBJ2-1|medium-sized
CASRVGLAGGPVDEQFF
TGCGCCAGCAGGGTGGGACTAGCGGGAGGGCCTGTAGATGAGCAGTTCTTC